One TCR beta chain is described in this entry. The target antigen is unknown. Unique molecular identifiers tagged the TCRbeta library. Each CDR3 protein gets one entry after TCRdb re-called the PCR reads with MiXCR. Seen here are about 640,000 distinct CDR3 sequences, about an eighth observed once, and the top ten hold 2.2%. Germline CDR1 SGHTA, CDR2 FQGNSA. The length of the CDR3 is 16 residues. Deletions cut 2 bases from V and 4 bases from J, with 17 bases between. This record comes from a study of T-cell reconstitution after alpha-beta-depleted transplantation in children. Overall study results and limits: One year post-transplant, T-cell counts and diversity were largely derived from T cells produced anew.

The source of this sequence is a male patient under 18 who had a stem cell transplant for acute myeloid leukemia, so the T cells may come from the graft donor. V and J are TRBV7-2 and TRBJ1-1; TRBD1 might be the D (5 bases). The starting material was PBMCs, mostly from graft donor cells, obtained 360 days after TCRalphabeta/CD19-depleted stem cell transplant. The CDR3 DNA sequence: TGTGCCAGCAGCTTATGGGGCAGTTGGGATAGCACTGAAGCTTTCTTT. This gives the protein CASSLWGSWDSTEAFF.